These 20 T cell receptor beta chains were all obtained from the same sample, sequenced in a study of blood T cell repertoires in COVID-19. Measured with immunoSEQ multiplex PCR; TCRdb has only the in-frame clones, and not every one. The sample consists of 200,000 or so clones, around 88% of them appearing once. Sequenced material: PBMCs or T cells enriched from blood (not recorded which). These receptor sequences come from a woman in her thirties or forties with acute COVID-19.

The chain employs TRBV5-4 and TRBJ1-5; D possibly corresponds to TRBD1 (6 bases). Between the trimmed V and J ends, which lost 0 bases and 5 bases, there was a span of 12 bases. Germline V CDR1 and CDR2: SGHNT, YYREEE (reference sequence). This CDR3 is built from 15 residues. This CDR3 reads CASSLDGRGDQPQHF. In DNA, the CDR3 is TGTGCCAGCAGCTTGGACGGCAGGGGTGATCAGCCCCAGCATTTT.

The V gene is TRBV18, the J gene TRBJ1-4; D may be TRBD1 (5 bases). The V gene lost 2 bases and the J gene lost 0 bases, with 10 bases spanning the gap. The V gene's germline CDR1 is KGHSH and CDR2 LQKENI. This CDR3 spans 16 amino acids. CDR3 coding DNA: TGTGCCAGCTCACCAAGACCGGGGGCAACTAATGAAAAACTGTTTTTT. It specifies CASSPRPGATNEKLFF.

The chain uses TRBV2 and TRBJ1-2; 7 positions match TRBD1. The ends lost 5 bases at V and 2 bases at J; junction bases unmatched: 5. CDR1 is SNHLY, CDR2 FYNNEI, per germline. The CDR3 consists of 14 residues. CDR3 in amino acids: CASSRDSSNYGYTF. CDR3 coding DNA: TGTGCCAGCAGTAGGGACAGCTCCAACTATGGCTACACCTTC.

The J gene is TRBJ2-3, the V gene TRBV7-2, with 12 nucleotides matching TRBD2. Germline CDR1 SGHTA, CDR2 FQGNSA. The CDR3 spans 18 residues. Trimming cost V 1 base and J 3 bases; bases outside gene matches: 8. The CDR3 DNA is TGTGCCAGCAGCTTAGAAGGAGTGGGGACTAGCGGGACAGATACGCAGTATTTT. Encoded protein: CASSLEGVGTSGTDTQYF.

This clone was observed a handful of times. The gene calls are TRBV5-1 and TRBJ1-3; D remains unclear. This CDR3 contains 17 residues. Germline lookup yields CDR1 SGHRS and CDR2 YFSETQ. Trimming removed 4 bases at V and 2 bases at J, with 19 bases between. The CDR3 DNA reads TGCGCCAGCAGCCCACGGCCACCGGTCGAGGCTGGAAACACCATATATTTT. Amino acid sequence: CASSPRPPVEAGNTIYF.

V usage is TRBV18 and J usage is TRBJ1-2, with 11 nucleotides matching TRBD1. J lost 8 bases, V lost 2 bases, and 10 bases had no gene match. Germline assignment: CDR1 KGHSH and CDR2 LQKENI. This CDR3 spans 16 amino acids. In DNA form, the CDR3 reads TGTGCCAGCTCACCAATCTCCGGGACAGGGGGTGAGGGCTACACCTTC. Protein: CASSPISGTGGEGYTF.

This sequence joins TRBV14 and TRBJ1-2; 8 bases fit TRBD1. Germline CDR1 SGHDN, CDR2 FVKESK. Unmatched junction bases numbered 8, after V lost 4 bases and J lost 4 bases. This CDR3 region has 15 residues. This chain's CDR3 is CASSPWGTGLYGYTF. Here the CDR3 DNA reads TGTGCCAGCAGCCCATGGGGGACAGGCCTCTATGGCTACACCTTC.

V and J are TRBV6-1 and TRBJ2-3, with 10 bases fitting TRBD1. This CDR3 is 14 amino acids long. V shed 2 bases, J shed 7 bases, and the junction held 3 bases outside the gene matches. Germline V lookup: CDR1 MNHNS, CDR2 SASEGT. CDR3 region: CASSERDRGNTQYF. As DNA, the CDR3 is TGTGCCAGCAGTGAACGGGACAGGGGAAATACGCAGTATTTT.

The chain carries TRBV6-5 and TRBJ2-7, with 8 bases lining up with TRBD2. Germline loops: CDR1 MNHEY, CDR2 SVGAGI. Trimming cost V 6 bases and J 7 bases; bases outside gene matches: 5. The CDR3 runs 12 residues. The CDR3 reads CASSPGLGEQYF. CDR3 nucleotide sequence: TGTGCCAGCAGCCCGGGACTAGGTGAGCAGTACTTC.

J is TRBJ1-2 and V is TRBV7-8; D unresolved. The germline V and J ends were trimmed by 1 base and 4 bases, with 7 bases remaining between them. In germline, CDR1 is SGHVS, CDR2 FQNEAQ. The CDR3 length is 13 residues. DNA of the CDR3: TGTGCCAGCAGCTTAGTCCAGTCCTATGGCTACACCTTC. This encodes CASSLVQSYGYTF.

The chain has TRBV9 and TRBJ1-1, with 10 positions matching TRBD1. From germline, CDR1 is SGDLS and CDR2 YYNGEE. Trimming took 4 bases from V and 0 from J; bases not matched to a gene: 3. This CDR3 has 15 residues. The CDR3 nucleotides read TGTGCCAGCAGCCCCGGGACAGGGGTGAACACTGAAGCTTTCTTT. Amino acids: CASSPGTGVNTEAFF.

The gene calls are TRBV24-1 and TRBJ2-1, with D perhaps TRBD2 (6 bases). Per the germline V gene, CDR1 is KGHDR and CDR2 is SFDVKD. The length of the CDR3 is 14 residues. V dropped 3 bases and J dropped 10 bases, with 15 bases sitting between them. The CDR3 protein is CATSDAGREREQFF. CDR3 DNA: TGTGCCACCAGTGATGCGGGGCGAGAGAGGGAGCAGTTCTTC.

The chain uses TRBV20-1 and TRBJ2-5; D remains unclear. V lost 4 bases, J lost 1 base, and 4 bases lay in between. This CDR3 spans 11 amino acids. Germline assignment: CDR1 DFQATT and CDR2 SNEGSKA (reference sequence). The CDR3 region has the DNA TGCAGTGCTACCCTCCAAGAGACCCAGTACTTC. Translated, it gives CSATLQETQYF.

The CDR3 DNA reads as TGTGCCAGCAGAGGAGACAGAGTAACCGGGGAGCTGTTTTTT. It specifies CASRGDRVTGELFF. The V gene is TRBV6-5, the J gene TRBJ2-2, with a tentative D call TRBD1 (5 bases). Germline loops: CDR1 MNHEY, CDR2 SVGAGI. Trimming took off 6 bases at V and 5 bases at J, with 13 bases between the two ends. CDR3 length: 14 amino acids.

The chain couples TRBV23-1 to TRBJ2-7; a weak D match, TRBD2 (6 bases). TRBV23-1 is noted as an ORF with a role that remains uncertain. CDR3 length: 15 amino acids. Between the trimmed V and J ends, which lost 8 bases and 1 base, there was a span of 18 bases. DNA for the CDR3: TGCGCCAGCGGCCGAGGAGGGGTACTGTCCTACGAGCAGTACTTC. This translates into CASGRGGVLSYEQYF.

CDR3 amino acids: CAWTRAGAGEQFF. In DNA form, the CDR3 reads TGTGCCTGGACCCGAGCGGGAGCGGGTGAGCAGTTCTTC. J is TRBJ2-1 and V is TRBV30; 8 nucleotides line up with TRBD2. The trim removed 4 bases at V and 9 bases at J, leaving 8 bases unmatched. CDR1 is GTSNPN, CDR2 SVGIG, per germline (reference sequence). CDR3 length equals 13 residues.

This clone was seen only a few times. At one of its ends the junction is not consistent with the germline gene, which may arise from a read error. The chain links TRBV6-5 to TRBJ1-2; TRBD1 aligns across 7 bases. The CDR3 totals 12 residues. Looked up from germline, CDR1 is MNHEY and CDR2 is SVGAGI. CDR3 nucleotide sequence: TGTGCGAGCAGGGGGGGGTATGATGGCTACACCTTC. Its translation is CASRGGYDGYTF.

The chain combines TRBV6-2 or TRBV6-3 with TRBJ2-7, with 7 positions matching TRBD1. Losses at the gene ends were 0 bases for V and 7 bases for J; bases not matched to a gene: 21. The germline V gene encodes CDR1 MNHEY and CDR2 SVGEGT. CDR3 length equals 19 residues. This CDR3 reads CASSYSFSVETGIKEEQYF. DNA for the CDR3: TGTGCCAGCAGTTACTCTTTTTCTGTCGAGACAGGGATTAAGGAAGAGCAGTACTTC.

This clone has more than one count but fewer than ten. The chain couples TRBV7-9 to TRBJ1-5; D is uncertain. The CDR3 loop spans 12 amino acids. Trimming removed 4 bases from V and 6 bases from J, with 7 bases in between. Germline-derived CDR1 and CDR2 are SEHNR and FQNEAQ (reference sequence). The CDR3 coding sequence is TGTGCCAGCAGCTACGGTACTCAGCCCCAGCATTTT. Translated: CASSYGTQPQHF.

The chain employs TRBV7-9 and TRBJ1-1, with D maybe TRBD1 (6 bases). V was shortened by 5 bases and J by 11 bases, with 21 bases between the two germline ends. CDR1 is SEHNR, CDR2 FQNEAQ, per germline (reference sequence). CDR3 length: 14 amino acids. CDR3 region: CASSPSGGRARAFF. The CDR3 DNA reads TGTGCCAGCAGCCCCTCTGGGGGCAGGGCCCGGGCTTTCTTT.